The rows below give T cell receptor beta chains drawn from one sample of a study of blood T cell repertoires in COVID-19. Method: immunoSEQ multiplex PCR; TCRdb's copy keeps in-frame clones and lacks some. Of about 78,000 clones in the sample, around 80% were seen once. Sequenced material: peripheral blood. These receptors were collected from a man in his 60s with active or convalescent COVID-19. The CDR3 runs from the conserved cysteine through the conserved F or W. D genes are given only for firm matches. Size tells how often a clone was seen (once, few, many) or the class of an expanded clone, and some rows leave it out.

j_call	d_call	clone_size	v_call	cdr3_nt	cdr3_aa
TRBJ1-2	TRBD1	once	TRBV10-3	TGTGCCATCAGTGAACCGGACAGGGGAAAGTGGAGCTACACCTTC	CAISEPDRGKWSYTF
TRBJ2-2	TRBD1	-	TRBV27	TGTGCCAGCAGTGTTGGACAGGGGTTCGTCACCGGGGAGCTGTTTTTT	CASSVGQGFVTGELFF
TRBJ2-2	-	-	TRBV7-6	TGTGCCAGCAGTATTGGACAACTGAACACCGGGGAGCTGTTTTTT	CASSIGQLNTGELFF
TRBJ1-2	TRBD1	-	TRBV12-3/TRBV12-4	TGTGCCAGCAGTTCGACAGGGGGCTACGGCTACACCTTC	CASSSTGGYGYTF
TRBJ2-5	TRBD2	-	TRBV4-1	TGCGCCAGCAGCCAAGACCCGGGACTAGCCGGCGAGACCCAGTACTTC	CASSQDPGLAGETQYF
TRBJ1-1	-	few	TRBV4-3	TGCGCCAGCAGCCAAGCCCGGACAGCCATGAACACTGAAGCTTTCTTT	CASSQARTAMNTEAFF
TRBJ1-1	-	-	TRBV7-2	TGTGCCAGCAGCTTAGCGCGTGGGAACACTGAAGCTTTCTTT	CASSLARGNTEAFF
TRBJ1-1	TRBD1	-	TRBV5-4	TGTGCCAGCAGCTTACAGGGGGCGAGAACTGAAGCTTTCTTT	CASSLQGARTEAFF
TRBJ2-1	-	-	TRBV9	TGTGCCAGCAGCCAGGACATCTACAATGAGCAGTTCTTC	CASSQDIYNEQFF
TRBJ1-5	TRBD1	-	TRBV14	TGTGCCAGCAGCCCGACAGGGGGCAATCAGCCCCAGCATTTT	CASSPTGGNQPQHF
TRBJ2-7	TRBD1	-	TRBV5-1	TGCGCCAGCAGCATAGGACAGGGGGCCACCTACGAGCAGTACTTC	CASSIGQGATYEQYF
TRBJ1-1	-	-	TRBV4-1	TGCGCCAGCAGGAAAGGGCCGCTGGGGGGAAACACTGAAGCTTTCTTT	CASRKGPLGGNTEAFF
TRBJ1-1	-	-	TRBV3-1/TRBV3-2	TGTGCCAGCAGCCTCGGCGGGGGTTCGCGTGAGGCTTTCTTT	CASSLGGGSREAFF
TRBJ2-7	TRBD1	-	TRBV11-1	TGTGCCAGCAGCTTTGACAGGGGCGAGCAGTACTTC	CASSFDRGEQYF
TRBJ1-2	-	-	TRBV6-4	TGTGCCAGCAGTGACCCGATGCGTGGCTACACCTTC	CASSDPMRGYTF
TRBJ2-7	-	-	TRBV4-3	TGCGCCAGCAGCCAGTATCGTGGCGGCGAGCAGTACTTC	CASSQYRGGEQYF
TRBJ1-6	-	few	TRBV7-2	TGTGCCAGCACCCATCCGCGACAAGGAAATTCACCCCTCCACTTT	CASTHPRQGNSPLHF
TRBJ2-2	TRBD2	-	TRBV6-5	TGTGCCAGCACGCGGGGGAGCGGGGAGCTGTTTTTT	CASTRGSGELFF
TRBJ1-1	TRBD1	-	TRBV30	TGTGCCTGGAGAGGGCAGGGGGCGACTGAAGCTTTCTTT	CAWRGQGATEAFF
TRBJ2-1	TRBD2	-	TRBV14	TGTGCCAGCAGCCAAGGTAGCGGGAGCTACAATGAGCAGTTCTTC	CASSQGSGSYNEQFF
TRBJ2-3	TRBD2	-	TRBV19	TGTGCCAGTAGAATAGCGGGGGGCACAGATACGCAGTATTTT	CASRIAGGTDTQYF
TRBJ1-4	-	-	TRBV5-5	TGTGCCAGCAGCAAAGGACAGATCGAAGGGACTAATGAAAAACTGTTTTTT	CASSKGQIEGTNEKLFF
TRBJ1-2	-	-	TRBV10-3	TGTGCCATACATGGGGGGTACTATGGCTACACCTTC	CAIHGGYYGYTF
TRBJ2-7	TRBD2	-	TRBV4-2	TGTGCCAGCAGCCAACGACCGGGACTAGAAACGTACGAGCAGTACTTC	CASSQRPGLETYEQYF
TRBJ1-5	-	-	TRBV5-1	TGCGCCAGCAGCTTTGGGCCAGACCAGCCCCAGCATTTT	CASSFGPDQPQHF
TRBJ1-5	TRBD1	-	TRBV7-2	TGTGCCAGCAGTTTATTACAGGGGGCAGGGCAGCCCCAGCATTTT	CASSLLQGAGQPQHF
TRBJ1-3	TRBD1	-	TRBV7-9	TGTGCCAGCAGGAAACAGGGGGCTGGAAACACCATATATTTT	CASRKQGAGNTIYF
TRBJ2-3	TRBD1	-	TRBV9	TGTGCCAGCAGCCGCTCCGGACAGGGGGCAGATACGCAGTATTTT	CASSRSGQGADTQYF
TRBJ1-5	TRBD1	few	TRBV5-6	TGTGCCAGCAGCCGAAAGAGGGACAGGATACATCAGCCCCAGCATTTT	CASSRKRDRIHQPQHF
TRBJ1-1	-	-	TRBV7-9	TGTGCCAGCAGCGTAGCCGCGGGGCGTGGGCGCACTGAAGCTTTCTTT	CASSVAAGRGRTEAFF
TRBJ2-7	-	few	TRBV3-1/TRBV3-2	TGTGCCAGCAGCCAGGAGTGGCAGGGTTCCTACGAGCAGTACTTC	CASSQEWQGSYEQYF
TRBJ1-2	TRBD1	-	TRBV7-9	TGTGCCAGCAGCTCAGGACAGGGGACCTATGGCTACACCTTC	CASSSGQGTYGYTF
TRBJ2-2	TRBD2	-	TRBV14	TGTGCCAGCACCCCCCTCGGCGGGGGGACCGGGGAGCTGTTTTTT	CASTPLGGGTGELFF
TRBJ2-7	-	-	TRBV12-3/TRBV12-4	TGTGCCAGCAGATCTAGAGCGGTGAGGGAGCAGTACTTC	CASRSRAVREQYF
TRBJ2-2	TRBD1	-	TRBV9	TGTGCCAGCAGCCATGGGACAGGAAACACCGGGGAGCTGTTTTTT	CASSHGTGNTGELFF
TRBJ2-1	TRBD2	-	TRBV9	TGTGCCAGCAGCGCCAGCGGGGAGTCCTACAATGAGCAGTTCTTC	CASSASGESYNEQFF
TRBJ2-7	-	-	TRBV4-3	TGCGCCAGCAGCCAAGTAGGGACAACCTACGAGCAGTACTTC	CASSQVGTTYEQYF
TRBJ2-6	TRBD1	-	TRBV5-1	TGCGCCAGCTCCGGACAGGTCAGCTCTGGGGCCAACGTCCTGACTTTC	CASSGQVSSGANVLTF
TRBJ1-2	TRBD1	-	TRBV7-8	TGTGCCAGCAGCCGACAGGGGGCAGATGGCTACACCTTC	CASSRQGADGYTF
TRBJ1-1	-	-	TRBV11-1	TGTGCCAGCAGCTTGGGCCCTTACACTGAAGCTTTCTTT	CASSLGPYTEAFF
TRBJ2-7	-	-	TRBV30	TGTGCCTGGAATACTCCCCAAGAAGAGCAGTACTTC	CAWNTPQEEQYF
TRBJ2-7	-	-	TRBV21-1	TGTGCCAGCAGCAAAGTTGAGGTCAGCGTAATCGAGCAGTACTTC	CASSKVEVSVIEQYF
TRBJ1-2	-	few	TRBV9	TGTGCCAGCAGCGGGACTCCCCTTAACTATGGCTACACCTTC	CASSGTPLNYGYTF
TRBJ2-6	-	-	TRBV6-5	TGTGCCAGCAGTTACATCTTGCGCTCTGGGGCCAACGTCCTGACTTTC	CASSYILRSGANVLTF
TRBJ2-1	-	once	TRBV7-9	TGTGCCAGCAGCTTGATAAGGGGGGGGGCACATGAGCAGTTCTTC	CASSLIRGGAHEQFF
TRBJ2-1	-	-	TRBV6-5	TGTGCCAGCAGTCGCGGGACTTATGATGAGCAGTTCTTC	CASSRGTYDEQFF
TRBJ2-7	TRBD1	few	TRBV29-1	TGCAGCACTGGACAGGGAAACTACGAGCAGTACTTC	CSTGQGNYEQYF
TRBJ1-1	-	once	TRBV5-6	TGTGCCAGCAGCTTGGCGGGGGGGAACACTGAAGCTTTCTTT	CASSLAGGNTEAFF
TRBJ2-1	TRBD2	-	TRBV14	TGTGCCAGCAGCCAAGATCGGGGGGGGAGCTCCTACAATGAGCAGTTCTTC	CASSQDRGGSSYNEQFF
TRBJ2-2	-	-	TRBV6-5	TGTGCCAGCAGTTTGACAGAGAACACCGGGGAGCTGTTTTTT	CASSLTENTGELFF
TRBJ2-5	-	-	TRBV6-6	TGTGCCAGCAGGCCGGGAAACGAGGAGACCCAGTACTTC	CASRPGNEETQYF
TRBJ2-2	-	few	TRBV3-1/TRBV3-2	TGTGCCAGCAGCCAAGGAGCGGTTAACACCGGGGAGCTGTTTTTT	CASSQGAVNTGELFF